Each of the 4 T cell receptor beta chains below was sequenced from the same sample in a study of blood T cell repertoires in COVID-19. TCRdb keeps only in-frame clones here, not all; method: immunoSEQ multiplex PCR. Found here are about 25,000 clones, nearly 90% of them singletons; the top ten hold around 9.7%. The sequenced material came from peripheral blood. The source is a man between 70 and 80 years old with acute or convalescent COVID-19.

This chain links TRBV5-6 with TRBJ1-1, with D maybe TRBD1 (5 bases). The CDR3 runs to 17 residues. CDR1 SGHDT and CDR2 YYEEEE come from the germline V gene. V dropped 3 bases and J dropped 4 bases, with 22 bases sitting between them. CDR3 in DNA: TGTGCCAGCAGCTATTCGCGGGGGGTTGGGGAAAGCACTGAAGCTTTCTTT. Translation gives CASSYSRGVGESTEAFF.

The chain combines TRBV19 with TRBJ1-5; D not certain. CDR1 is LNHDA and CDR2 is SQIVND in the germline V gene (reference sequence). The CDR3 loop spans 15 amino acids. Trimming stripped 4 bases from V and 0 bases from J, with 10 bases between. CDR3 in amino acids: CASSNLRDSNQPQHF. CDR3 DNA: TGTGCCAGTAGTAACTTGAGAGATAGCAATCAGCCCCAGCATTTT.

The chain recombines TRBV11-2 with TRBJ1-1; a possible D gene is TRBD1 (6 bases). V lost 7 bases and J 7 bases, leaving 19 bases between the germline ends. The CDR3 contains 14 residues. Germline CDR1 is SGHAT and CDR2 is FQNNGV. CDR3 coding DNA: TGTGCCAGCACCTCATCGGGGGGCATAGATGAAGCTTTCTTT. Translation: CASTSSGGIDEAFF. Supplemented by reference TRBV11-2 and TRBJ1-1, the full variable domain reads EAGVAQSPRYKIIEKRQSVAFWCNPISGHATLYWYQQILGQGPKLLIQFQNNGVVDDSQLPKDRFSAERLKGVDSTLKIQPAKLEDSAVYLCASTSSGGIDEAFFGQGTRLTVV.

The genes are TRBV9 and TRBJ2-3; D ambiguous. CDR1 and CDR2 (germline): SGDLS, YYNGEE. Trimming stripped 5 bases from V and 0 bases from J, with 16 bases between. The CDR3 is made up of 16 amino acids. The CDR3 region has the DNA TGTGCCAGCAGTCTTAGGAGCCCCCCCAGCACAGATACGCAGTATTTT. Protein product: CASSLRSPPSTDTQYF. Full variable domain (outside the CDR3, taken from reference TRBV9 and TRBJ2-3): DSGVTQTPKHLITATGQRVTLRCSPRSGDLSVYWYQQSLDQGLQFLIQYYNGEERAKGNILERFSAQQFPDLHSELNLSSLELGDSALYFCASSLRSPPSTDTQYFGPGTRLTVL.